This T cell receptor (beta chain) stems from a study of cytomegalovirus exposure and HLA in healthy donors. Across the whole study: Earlier findings included approximately 120 million unique TCR beta sequences obtained from 150 million to 200 million T cells. From donors who were HLA-typed, an early data release held 81 million or so unique TCRs. The study, taken as a whole, reports: Cytomegalovirus association was listed for 150 to 200 TCR beta chains. Beyond CMV serostatus, there was no information to go on about immune exposure.

PCR amplification relied on 60 Vbeta primers (plus 13 Jbeta primers). Generated by immunoSEQ multiplex PCR, the TCRdb table keeps only in-frame clones and is missing some. The repertoire holds over 100,000 clones, less than 65% seen once, with approximately 11% in the top ten. The CDR3 totals 11 residues. Trimming cost V 3 bases and J 5 bases, with 4 bases left between them. CDR1 and CDR2 from the germline V gene are KGHSH and LQKENI. As for this clone: Its antigen remains unknown.

Sequenced sample: PBMCs. This chain links TRBV18 with TRBJ2-5, with D unclear. This TCR derives from a man aged 35 to 55 in good health and CMV-seropositive. The CDR3 sequence is CASSPEETQYF. In DNA, the CDR3 is TGTGCCAGCTCACCGGAGGAGACCCAGTACTTC.